This record covers a single T cell receptor (beta chain). TCRdb's copy holds only in-frame clones and misses some; the assay was immunoSEQ multiplex PCR. The sample carries roughly 2.4 million clones, more than 90% recorded once. This entry is derived from a study of shared clonotypes between healthy human individuals. Germline values: CDR1 MGHDK, CDR2 SYGVNS. The V end lost 8 bases, the J end lost 1 base, and 14 bases lay between the germline ends. The CDR3 length is 14 residues. V is TRBV25-1 and J is TRBJ1-1; D gene unclear. The receptor was derived from a man younger than 35 in good health. The sequenced sample was naive CD4+ T cells sorted from blood. This sample's subset: CD45RA+ positively selected. The CDR3 loop is CASHSGLENTEAFF. CDR3 nucleotides: TGTGCCAGCCATTCGGGCCTAGAGAACACTGAAGCTTTCTTT. Complete variable domain (other parts from reference TRBV25-1 and TRBJ1-1): EADIYQTPRYLVIGTGKKITLECSQTMGHDKMYWYQQDPGMELHLIHYSYGVNSTEKGDLSSESTVSRIRTEHFPLTLESARPSHTSQYLCASHSGLENTEAFFGQGTRLTVV.